This is a list of T cell receptor beta chains from one sample in a study of Tregs in tolerant kidney transplant recipients. TCRdb's copy holds only in-frame clones and misses some; the assay was immunoSEQ multiplex PCR. The sample has under 95,000 clones; approximately 90% are singletons. The specimen was Tregs from blood, collected before the transplant. These receptor sequences come from a human donor who received a combined kidney and bone marrow transplant. Both conserved end residues are trimmed from each CDR3. Each record gives: clone size, V gene, CDR3 protein. Size values are once, few and many counts, or a class for expanded clones, and some rows have none.

size: -; V: TRBV5-1; CDR3: ASSPGPPTGELF
size: -; V: TRBV18; CDR3: ASSPTFSGSTNEQF
size: -; V: TRBV6-1; CDR3: ASSEAGGSWSEQF
size: -; V: TRBV2; CDR3: ASSEAFYRAGIGF
size: -; V: TRBV28; CDR3: ASSLDTGNQPQH
size: -; V: TRBV28; CDR3: ASSSGPANTEAF
size: -; V: TRBV29-1; CDR3: SVLPSGSYNEQF
size: once; V: TRBV11-1; CDR3: ASSPTTDKTEAF
size: -; V: TRBV28; CDR3: ASSFRLPNTGELF
size: -; V: TRBV2; CDR3: ASSGQGARNTIY
size: -; V: TRBV10-1; CDR3: ASSESTGRRAF
size: -; V: TRBV30; CDR3: AWSPGTSGTGEQF
size: -; V: TRBV6-5; CDR3: ASRSEGWETQY
size: -; V: TRBV28; CDR3: ASRPPGQGTDTQY
size: -; V: TRBV6-1; CDR3: ASSPRGNQETQY
size: once; V: TRBV2; CDR3: ASSSGAQETQY
size: -; V: TRBV5-1; CDR3: ASSLQGEGPYNEQF
size: once; V: TRBV7-9; CDR3: ASSLVTAVRETQY
size: -; V: TRBV5-1; CDR3: ASSFFAGGYNEQF
size: -; V: TRBV18; CDR3: ASSLIQRDTQY
size: -; V: TRBV6-1; CDR3: ASSGGQLAKNIQY
size: -; V: TRBV4-1; CDR3: ASSQSATGRQH
size: few; V: TRBV27; CDR3: ASSRRLAGTGGYNYGYT
size: -; V: TRBV5-8; CDR3: ASSVVDSETQY
size: -; V: TRBV2; CDR3: ASMRGENNEQF
size: once; V: TRBV10-1; CDR3: ASSDSTDTQY
size: -; V: TRBV5-1; CDR3: ASSLAPTGNQETQY
size: -; V: TRBV19; CDR3: ASRGGSGSTDTDTQY
size: -; V: TRBV30; CDR3: AWRRDSYNEQF
size: -; V: TRBV28; CDR3: ASSAGARTGRNEQY
size: -; V: TRBV7-2; CDR3: ASSLGFSGNYEQY
size: -; V: TRBV6-6; CDR3: ASSLIQGSYEQY
size: -; V: TRBV10-2; CDR3: ASSESGTKYNEQF
size: -; V: TRBV10-3; CDR3: AISETGLAGASYNEQF
size: -; V: TRBV7-2; CDR3: ASSSGRTSGSLEQY